The 32 T cell receptor beta chains listed next were all sequenced from one sample in a study of cytomegalovirus exposure and HLA in healthy donors. PCR was performed using 60 Vbeta and 13 Jbeta primers. Sequenced by immunoSEQ multiplex PCR; TCRdb stores in-frame clones only, minus some. The data hold fewer than 200,000 clones, with around 81% observed a single time. The sample comprised PBMCs. The receptors here all came from a woman between 18 and 30 years old in good health and CMV-seropositive.

V and J are TRBV5-1 and TRBJ1-4; unclear D gene. The CDR3 is 16 amino acids. From germline, CDR1 is SGHRS and CDR2 YFSETQ. V shed 4 bases and J shed 0 bases, with 13 bases lying between them. The DNA of the CDR3 is TGCGCCAGCAGCCCGTCAGTGAGGCCAACTAATGAAAAACTGTTTTTT. This encodes CASSPSVRPTNEKLFF.

This clone has only one observation. The same CDR3 is also encoded by other DNA sequences in this sample. J is TRBJ2-7 and V is TRBV9; D is possibly TRBD2 (6 bases). The CDR3 contains 14 residues. The V gene's germline CDR1 is SGDLS and CDR2 YYNGEE. Trimming removed 2 bases at V and 0 bases at J, with 9 bases between. CDR3 DNA sequence: TGTGCCAGCAGCGTTGGGGGGAGCTCCTACGAGCAGTACTTC. Translating gives CASSVGGSSYEQYF.

The chain has TRBV13 and TRBJ1-1; tentative D call: TRBD1 (5 bases). The CDR3 sequence is 15 residues long. With 3 bases removed from V and 3 bases from J, the gap between germline ends came to 14 bases. From germline, CDR1 is PRHDT and CDR2 FYEKMQ (reference sequence). The CDR3 reads CASSFRTLGDTEAFF. The CDR3, as DNA: TGTGCCAGCAGCTTTAGGACACTTGGGGACACTGAAGCTTTCTTT.

J is TRBJ2-3 and V is TRBV30; 7 bases line up with TRBD2. The junction had 6 bases not matched to a gene; V was cut back by 1 base and J by 2 bases. Germline assignment: CDR1 GTSNPN and CDR2 SVGIG (reference sequence). The CDR3 is made up of 15 amino acids. The CDR3 nucleotides read TGTGCCTGGAGTGATCTAGGGACTACCACAGATACGCAGTATTTT. Its protein is CAWSDLGTTTDTQYF.

V is TRBV28 and J is TRBJ1-4, with 9 bases that match TRBD1. The junction had 5 bases not matched to a gene; V was cut back by 6 bases and J by 3 bases. The germline V gene has CDR1 MDHEN and CDR2 SYDVKM. The length of the CDR3 is 15 residues. CDR3: CASSSTGGSNEKLFF. The CDR3 DNA is TGTGCCAGCAGCTCTACAGGGGGCTCTAATGAAAAACTGTTTTTT.

The V and J genes are TRBV14 and TRBJ2-2, with TRBD2 identical over 7 bases. J lost 7 bases, V lost 0 bases, and 5 bases had no gene match. The CDR3 has 15 amino acids. CDR1 is SGHDN, CDR2 FVKESK, per germline. CDR3 amino acids: CASSQDWGGLGELFF. CDR3 DNA sequence: TGTGCCAGCAGCCAAGATTGGGGGGGTCTCGGGGAGCTGTTTTTT.

V usage is TRBV19 and J usage is TRBJ1-2; the D gene is possibly TRBD1 (6 bases). Germline lookup yields CDR1 LNHDA and CDR2 SQIVND (reference sequence). This CDR3 has 13 amino acids. V gave up 7 bases and J gave up 0 bases, with 9 bases separating them. The CDR3 is CASKGGSNYGYTF. As DNA, the CDR3 is TGTGCCAGTAAAGGGGGATCTAACTATGGCTACACCTTC.

The chain links TRBV4-2 to TRBJ1-6; 12 nucleotides match TRBD1. With V trimmed by 0 bases and J by 10 bases, 4 bases remained unmatched. The germline CDR1 and CDR2 sequences are LGHNA and YNFKEQ. The CDR3 is 16 amino acids. The CDR3: CASSQEGGTGGSPLHF. The CDR3 DNA reads TGTGCCAGCAGCCAAGAAGGGGGGACAGGGGGCTCACCCCTCCACTTT.

The J gene is TRBJ1-2, the V gene TRBV6-1, with unresolved D. Trimming took 6 bases from V and 1 from J, leaving 15 bases between them. There are 15 residues in the CDR3. Germline-derived CDR1 and CDR2 are MNHNS and SASEGT. CDR3: CASRPGFGINYGYTF. The CDR3 DNA follows: TGTGCCAGCAGGCCGGGTTTCGGGATTAACTATGGCTACACCTTC.

The V call is TRBV28, the J call TRBJ1-1; D not certain. The ends were cut back, 0 bases at V and 4 bases at J, with 6 bases in the middle. Germline assignment: CDR1 MDHEN and CDR2 SYDVKM. This CDR3 spans 13 amino acids. The CDR3 loop is CASSLWEGTEAFF. Written as DNA, the CDR3 is TGTGCCAGCAGTTTATGGGAGGGCACTGAAGCTTTCTTT.

V usage is TRBV6-1 and J usage is TRBJ1-5; a weak D match, TRBD1 (5 bases). This CDR3 has 18 residues. V was pared by 2 bases and J by 1 base, with 18 bases between. Germline lookup yields CDR1 MNHNS and CDR2 SASEGT. This CDR3 is CASSEIRQWGGSNQPQHF. As DNA, the CDR3 is TGTGCCAGCAGTGAAATACGACAGTGGGGGGGAAGCAATCAGCCCCAGCATTTT.

This clone has only a few counts. The rearrangement uses TRBV7-8 and TRBJ1-5; D is perhaps TRBD1 (5 bases). Germline CDR1 is SGHVS and CDR2 is FQNEAQ. Trimming removed 1 base from V and 2 bases from J, with 15 bases in between. The CDR3 totals 17 residues. The CDR3 DNA is TGTGCCAGCAGCTTAGGAAGGGCAGGGTTTGGCAATCAGCCCCAGCATTTT. Amino acids: CASSLGRAGFGNQPQHF. Based on the CDR3 plus reference TRBV7-8 and TRBJ1-5, the full variable domain is GAGVSQSPRYKVAKRGQDVALRCDPISGHVSLFWYQQALGQGPEFLTYFQNEAQLDKSGLPSDRFFAERPEGSVSTLKIQRTQQEDSAVYLCASSLGRAGFGNQPQHFGDGTRLSIL.

The count of this clone is one. This chain links TRBV5-4 with TRBJ2-5; possible D gene TRBD2, 6 bases. V lost 0 bases and J lost 7, with 22 bases in between. This CDR3 comprises 17 residues. From germline, CDR1 is SGHNT and CDR2 YYREEE (reference sequence). CDR3 bases: TGTGCCAGCAGCTTGGGGGGGGTGGCGGCGCAGCCTGGGACCCAGTACTTC. It specifies CASSLGGVAAQPGTQYF.

The rearrangement joins TRBV5-1 to TRBJ1-1; D gene ambiguous. Germline V CDR1 and CDR2: SGHRS, YFSETQ. V was clipped by 5 bases and J by 1 base, with 12 bases between them. CDR3 length: 14 amino acids. The CDR3 spells CASRSWESNTEAFF. CDR3 in DNA: TGCGCCAGCAGGAGTTGGGAGTCGAACACTGAAGCTTTCTTT.

The chain is built from TRBV2 and TRBJ2-1, with 10 nucleotides matching TRBD1. The germline CDR1 and CDR2 sequences are SNHLY and FYNNEI. The CDR3 runs to 18 residues. V was clipped by 4 bases and J by 0 bases; unmatched bases: 9. The CDR3 spells CASSVGTGAPSSYNEQFF. As DNA, the CDR3 is TGTGCCAGCAGTGTAGGGACAGGGGCCCCAAGCTCCTACAATGAGCAGTTCTTC.

This sequence joins TRBV9 and TRBJ1-2; the D gene is possibly TRBD1 (6 bases). Germline V gene lookup returns CDR1 SGDLS and CDR2 YYNGEE. V lost 5 bases, J lost 5 bases, and 16 bases lay in between. CDR3 length equals 14 residues. The CDR3 region is CASSATLQGYGYTF. CDR3 nucleotides: TGTGCCAGCAGTGCGACCCTCCAGGGGTATGGCTACACCTTC.

This clone was seen only once. Other DNA sequences in the sample encode the same CDR3. The gene calls are TRBV18 and TRBJ2-2; 9 positions match TRBD1. Germline CDR1 reads KGHSH; CDR2 reads LQKENI. This CDR3 contains 16 residues. The trim removed 3 bases at V and 0 bases at J, leaving 2 bases unmatched. The CDR3 nucleotides are TGTGCCAGCTCACCCACAGGGGGCGCGAACACCGGGGAGCTGTTTTTT. Amino acids: CASSPTGGANTGELFF.

The chain is built from TRBV11-2 and TRBJ1-4; no reliable D call. Germline assignment: CDR1 SGHAT and CDR2 FQNNGV. V lost 1 base and J lost 2, with 11 bases in between. This CDR3 has 16 residues. In nucleotides, the CDR3 is TGTGCCAGCAGCTTAGGGTGGGCAAGCACTAATGAAAAACTGTTTTTT. As protein: CASSLGWASTNEKLFF.

The genes are TRBV19 and TRBJ2-5, with D possibly matching TRBD2 (6 bases). V was trimmed by 3 bases and J by 11 bases, leaving 16 bases between them. CDR3 length equals 13 residues. Germline CDR1 LNHDA, CDR2 SQIVND (reference sequence). CDR3 sequence: CASSMFGGGEQYF. CDR3 nucleotides: TGTGCCAGTAGTATGTTCGGGGGTGGAGAGCAGTACTTC.

V gene TRBV6-1 combines with J gene TRBJ2-5; TRBD1 matches 7 bases. The J call may be mistaken, given a closer DNA end match to TRBJ2-7. The CDR3 length is 15 residues. The V gene's germline CDR1 is MNHNS and CDR2 SASEGT. The CDR3 here is CASSESPQGAYEQYF. DNA of the CDR3: TGTGCCAGCAGTGAAAGTCCCCAGGGGGCCTACGAGCAGTACTTC.

This sequence joins TRBV28 and TRBJ2-3; TRBD2 might be the D (6 bases). CDR1 is MDHEN and CDR2 is SYDVKM in the germline V gene. The CDR3 has 15 residues. Trimming stripped 4 bases from V and 3 bases from J, with 14 bases between. The CDR3 region has the DNA TGTGCCAGCAGTTATGAGACTAGAGGAACAGATACGCAGTATTTT. Translated, it gives CASSYETRGTDTQYF. Based on the CDR3 plus reference TRBV28 and TRBJ2-3, the full variable domain is DVKVTQSSRYLVKRTGEKVFLECVQDMDHENMFWYRQDPGLGLRLIYFSYDVKMKEKGDIPEGYSVSREKKERFSLILESASTNQTSMYLCASSYETRGTDTQYFGPGTRLTVL.

This sequence joins TRBV10-3 and TRBJ2-3; 11 nucleotides align to TRBD2. There are 15 residues in the CDR3. The V gene end was trimmed by 4 bases and the J gene end by 6 bases; junction bases not matched to a gene: 6. Per the germline V gene, CDR1 is ENHRY and CDR2 is SYGVKD. The CDR3 region is CAISGGASGGDTQYF. The DNA for the CDR3 is TGTGCCATCAGTGGGGGAGCTAGCGGGGGGGATACGCAGTATTTT.

This chain joins TRBV6-1 and TRBJ1-1, with D perhaps TRBD1 (6 bases). The CDR3 spans 13 residues. In germline, CDR1 is MNHNS, CDR2 SASEGT. Trimming left V 8 bases short and J 1 base short, with 11 bases between. CDR3 region: CASGGAGNTEAFF. DNA of the CDR3: TGTGCCAGCGGGGGGGCTGGGAACACTGAAGCTTTCTTT.

The chain has TRBV7-6 and TRBJ2-5; 10 bases are a match to TRBD1. This CDR3 spans 15 amino acids. The germline gives CDR1 SGHVS, CDR2 FNYEAQ. The V gene end was trimmed by 5 bases and the J gene end by 5 bases; junction bases not matched to a gene: 8. CDR3 in DNA: TGTGCCAGCAGCCCACCTTGGGGACAGGGGGAGACCCAGTACTTC. Amino acids: CASSPPWGQGETQYF. The variable domain in full, completed from reference TRBV7-6 and TRBJ2-5, reads GAGVSQSPRYKVTKRGQDVALRCDPISGHVSLYWYRQALGQGPEFLTYFNYEAQQDKSGLPNDRFSAERPEGSISTLTIQRTEQRDSAMYRCASSPPWGQGETQYFGPGTRLLVL.

The chain couples TRBV5-1 to TRBJ2-7; 8 bases are a match to TRBD1. The J segment lost 4 bases and the V segment lost 2 bases, leaving 5 bases of the junction unmatched. This CDR3 is built from 14 residues. Germline assignment: CDR1 SGHRS and CDR2 YFSETQ. The CDR3 loop is CASSFDRGRYEQYF. In DNA form, the CDR3 reads TGCGCCAGCAGCTTTGACAGGGGAAGGTACGAGCAGTACTTC.

As concerns this clone: The junction departs from germline at one end; a sequencing error may be responsible. V gene TRBV20-1 combines with J gene TRBJ1-1; D is undetermined. Germline lookup yields CDR1 DFQATT and CDR2 SNEGSKA (reference sequence). This CDR3 contains 10 residues. CDR3 DNA: TGCAGTGCTAGATCCCGGATTGCGACTTTT. Its protein product is CSARSRIATF.

This chain uses TRBV5-4 with TRBJ1-1; D might be TRBD1 (6 bases). Germline V gene data show CDR1 as SGHNT and CDR2 as YYREEE (reference sequence). The CDR3 is 15 amino acids. Trimming shortened V by 5 bases and J by 1 base, and 15 bases separated the two germline ends. The CDR3 here is CASRGGAGPNTEAFF. DNA for the CDR3: TGTGCCAGCAGGGGGGGGGCCGGCCCGAACACTGAAGCTTTCTTT.

The rearrangement links TRBV9 to TRBJ2-3, with TRBD2 identical over 12 bases. From germline, CDR1 is SGDLS and CDR2 YYNGEE. This CDR3 region has 16 residues. With 4 bases clipped from V and 2 bases from J, the junction kept 5 bases outside the gene matches. CDR3 sequence: CASSLLAGGDTDTQYF. CDR3 sequence (DNA): TGTGCCAGCAGCCTACTAGCGGGGGGAGACACAGATACGCAGTATTTT.

This clone was counted only a few times. The V and J genes are TRBV5-4 and TRBJ1-2, with D perhaps matching TRBD1 (5 bases). There are 13 residues in the CDR3. CDR1 is SGHNT, CDR2 YYREEE, per germline (reference sequence). V gave up 2 bases and J gave up 10 bases, with 15 bases separating them. In DNA form, the CDR3 reads TGTGCCAGCAGCTTCGGCGGGCCGGGGGACTACACCTTC. Its protein is CASSFGGPGDYTF.

This clone came up a few times. This chain links TRBV5-1 with TRBJ1-2, with 8 positions matching TRBD1. CDR1 SGHRS and CDR2 YFSETQ come from the germline V gene. V shed 4 bases, J shed 2 bases, and the junction held 4 bases outside the gene matches. This CDR3 region has 14 residues. This chain's CDR3 is CASSPRDRNYGYTF. The CDR3 nucleotides are TGCGCCAGCAGCCCGCGGGACAGGAACTATGGCTACACCTTC.

The CDR3 DNA reads TGTGCCAGCAGCCTGGGGGGAAGCAATCAGCCCCAGCATTTT. This encodes CASSLGGSNQPQHF. This chain uses TRBV27 with TRBJ1-5; a possible D gene is TRBD1 (5 bases). Germline V gene data show CDR1 as MNHEY and CDR2 as SMNVEV (reference sequence). The CDR3 covers 14 residues. V was clipped by 6 bases and J by 1 base, with 10 bases between them.

This clone occurred a few times. The junction differs from germline at one of its ends, possibly a read error. This chain links TRBV11-2 with TRBJ2-7, with D possibly being TRBD2 (5 bases). Germline CDR1 and CDR2: SGHAT and FQNNGV. CDR3 length: 10 amino acids. In nucleotides, the CDR3 is TGTGCCAGCAGGGAAGGTCGAGGAGGTTTC. Its protein is CASREGRGGF.